Listed below are T cell receptor beta chains from one sample, sequenced in a study of T cell changes during pregnancy in multiple sclerosis. Sequencing used immunoSEQ multiplex PCR; TCRdb keeps in-frame clones, though not all of them. The sample has about 80,000 clones; approximately 90% are singletons. Sequenced here: CD4+ T cells from peripheral blood mononuclear cells, sampled before pregnancy. The source is a female donor with multiple sclerosis, enrolled in a pregnancy study. CDR3s include the opening cysteine and the closing phenylalanine or tryptophan. Each record gives: clone size, V gene, D gene, J gene, CDR3 DNA, CDR3 protein. A D gene is named only where the DNA matches it firmly. Clone size appears in some rows only: once, few, many, or a class for an expanded clone.

NA,TRBV29-1,NA,TRBJ2-7,TGCAGCGCCAACAAGGGGGGGGCGAGCTCCTACGAGCAGTACTTC,CSANKGGASSYEQYF
NA,TRBV27,TRBD1,TRBJ1-2,TGTGCCAGCAGGGGGGGGGACAGGGGATCGGGCTATGGCTACACCTTC,CASRGGDRGSGYGYTF
NA,TRBV6-1,NA,TRBJ2-7,TGTGCCAGCAGTGAAGCAGAACAAGTAGCAAGGCAGTACTTC,CASSEAEQVARQYF
NA,TRBV15,TRBD2,TRBJ2-1,TGTGCCACCAGCAGAGAGGGGGGGCCTAGCGGGAGCTCCTACAATGAGCAGTTCTTC,CATSREGGPSGSSYNEQFF
NA,TRBV19,NA,TRBJ2-1,TGTGCCAGTAGCACCCCCCCGCGAGGAATCGGCAATGAGCAGTTCTTC,CASSTPPRGIGNEQFF
NA,TRBV9,TRBD2,TRBJ2-1,TGTGCCAGCAGCTCAGGACTAGCGGGGGTTGAGCAGTTCTTC,CASSSGLAGVEQFF
NA,TRBV11-3,NA,TRBJ2-5,TGTGCCAGGAAAGGGCAGGGCCCAACCCAAGAGACCCAGTACTTC,CARKGQGPTQETQYF
NA,TRBV13,TRBD2,TRBJ2-1,TGTGCCAGCAGCCGTAGGACTAGCGGGTCCTACAATGAGCAGTTCTTC,CASSRRTSGSYNEQFF
NA,TRBV6-1,NA,TRBJ2-2,TGTGCCAGCAGGCTAGCGCCTGACACCGGGGAGCTGTTTTTT,CASRLAPDTGELFF
NA,TRBV5-1,NA,TRBJ2-3,TGCGCCAGCAGCCCCTGGGGCGGGGTCCTCACAGATACGCAGTATTTT,CASSPWGGVLTDTQYF
NA,TRBV29-1,NA,TRBJ1-2,TGCAGCGTTGAAGGGGGGCAGATCCGAGCCTTC,CSVEGGQIRAF
once,TRBV6-1,TRBD2,TRBJ2-7,TGTGCCAGCAGTGAAGGGCTGGGGGGGTCCGAGCAGTACTTC,CASSEGLGGSEQYF
NA,TRBV5-4,NA,TRBJ2-7,TGTGCCAGCAGCTTGGGAACAGACCTTTACGAGCAGTACTTC,CASSLGTDLYEQYF
NA,TRBV5-1,NA,TRBJ1-1,TGCGCCAGCAGTATCAGGGTGAACACTGAAGCTTTCTTT,CASSIRVNTEAFF
NA,TRBV2,NA,TRBJ1-2,TGTGCCAGCAGTGAAGGGTTCCTGGGGCGCTCAACTAACTATGGCTACACCTTC,CASSEGFLGRSTNYGYTF
NA,TRBV28,TRBD1,TRBJ1-4,TGTGCCACCCGGGAAGACACAGGGGGCGTTGAAAAGCTGTTTTTT,CATREDTGGVEKLFF
NA,TRBV7-9,NA,TRBJ2-3,TGTGCCAGCAGCTTCCGTACCCGGGATACGCAGTATTTT,CASSFRTRDTQYF
NA,TRBV19,NA,TRBJ1-5,TGTGCCAGTAGTATCTCATCGGTTCAGCCCCAGCATTTT,CASSISSVQPQHF
NA,TRBV29-1,NA,TRBJ2-7,TGCAGCGTTGGGAATCCACAGTGGCAGGGTGCCTACGAGCAGTACTTC,CSVGNPQWQGAYEQYF
NA,TRBV6-4,NA,TRBJ2-3,TGTGCCAGCAGTGACACCCCCACAGCGGGCTACACAGATACGCAGTATTTT,CASSDTPTAGYTDTQYF
once,TRBV9,NA,TRBJ2-3,TGTGCCAGCAGCGAGCGGCCGGCAGATACGCAGTATTTT,CASSERPADTQYF
NA,TRBV11-3,NA,TRBJ1-1,TGTGCCAGCAGCCCGACGGGGTGGACTGAAGCTTTCTTT,CASSPTGWTEAFF
NA,TRBV29-1,TRBD1,TRBJ1-4,TGCAGCGTTGAAGAAGGGGGCGGAAAACTGTTTTTT,CSVEEGGGKLFF
NA,TRBV5-4,TRBD2,TRBJ2-7,TGTGCCAGCAGCCCGCCGCCACTAGCGGGAGGGGGAGAGCAGTACTTC,CASSPPPLAGGGEQYF
few,TRBV10-3,NA,TRBJ1-3,TGTGCCATCAGGGACAGCCTGAACACCATATATTTT,CAIRDSLNTIYF
NA,TRBV5-1,NA,TRBJ2-2,TGCGCCAGCAGCTTATTCCGTACAGGGAACACCGGGGAGCTGTTTTTT,CASSLFRTGNTGELFF
NA,TRBV15,TRBD2,TRBJ2-3,TGTGCCACCAGCAGAGAAAGGGGACTAGCGGGTACAGATACGCAGTATTTT,CATSRERGLAGTDTQYF
NA,TRBV19,TRBD2,TRBJ2-5,TGTGCCAGTAGTACGCAAGCGGGAGAGCAAGAGACCCAGTACTTC,CASSTQAGEQETQYF
once,TRBV10-3,NA,TRBJ2-2,TGTGCCATCAGCATAGCGGGACAGGGCCGGGGCGGGGAGCTGTTTTTT,CAISIAGQGRGGELFF
NA,TRBV6-1,NA,TRBJ1-5,TGTGCCAGCAATTTACAGGGATCGGGGAATCAGCCCCAGCATTTT,CASNLQGSGNQPQHF
NA,TRBV10-2,TRBD1,TRBJ1-2,TGCGCCAGCGGACAGGGCAATGGCTACACCTTC,CASGQGNGYTF
NA,TRBV5-1,TRBD1,TRBJ1-2,TGCGCCAGCAGCTTGAGGACAGGGACTGATGGCTACACCTTC,CASSLRTGTDGYTF
NA,TRBV27,TRBD1,TRBJ1-1,TGTGCCAGCAGTTCGGTCGACAGGGGTGGCACTGAAGCTTTCTTT,CASSSVDRGGTEAFF
NA,TRBV6-6,NA,TRBJ1-2,TGTGCCAGCAACGGGGGAAAGGACTATGGCTACACCTTC,CASNGGKDYGYTF
NA,TRBV19,TRBD1,TRBJ1-4,TGTGCCAGTAGTATCTCGGGACAGACAAATGAAAAACTGTTTTTT,CASSISGQTNEKLFF
NA,TRBV12-5,NA,TRBJ1-4,TGTGCTAGTGGAATTACAGGGATTGCAACTAATGAAAAACTGTTTTTT,CASGITGIATNEKLFF
NA,TRBV6-5,NA,TRBJ2-3,TGTGCCAGCAGTTACCGGAGAAGAGATACGCAGTATTTT,CASSYRRRDTQYF
NA,TRBV10-3,TRBD1,TRBJ2-3,TGTGCCATCAGTGCAGGGGACAGGGTAATAGATACGCAGTATTTT,CAISAGDRVIDTQYF
once,TRBV6-4,NA,TRBJ2-7,TGTGCCAGCAGTGTTACGGGAGACCACCACGAGCAGTACTTC,CASSVTGDHHEQYF
few,TRBV19,NA,TRBJ2-7,TGTGCCAGTAGTATATATGGACAGACCTACGAGCAGTACTTC,CASSIYGQTYEQYF